This T cell receptor beta chain was identified in a study of Ad26.COV2.S vaccination and SARS-CoV-2 variants. Study-wide background: Intramuscular Ad26.COV2.S at 5x10^10 or 1x10^11 viral particles.

The table came from immunoSEQ multiplex PCR; TCRdb's copy has only in-frame clones and leaves some out. In the table there are 300,000 to 400,000 clones, around 87% of which are singletons. Treatment in this sample: 15 to 20 received Ad26.COV2.S at low or high dose, single or two shots; 5 received placebo; per-sample allocation not given. Collection of the samples took place on day 63 after the first injection of vaccine or placebo. Built on an Ad26 vector, the vaccine expressed Wuhan-strain SARS-CoV-2 spike. CDR1 is PRHDT, CDR2 FYEKMQ, per germline (reference sequence). CDR3 length: 15 residues. Trimming stripped 2 bases from V and 2 bases from J, with 9 bases between.

This TCR derives from a person between 18 and 59 years old who received the Ad26.COV2.S COVID-19 vaccine or a placebo. The specimen was peripheral blood, collected in a trial of Ad26.COV2.S vaccine versus placebo. The chain employs TRBV13 and TRBJ2-2; D gene unclear. DNA of the CDR3: TGTGCCAGCAGCTTAAAAAGGACCAACACCGGGGAGCTGTTTTTT. The encoded protein is CASSLKRTNTGELFF.